This record covers a single T cell receptor beta chain. There are 15 residues in the CDR3. V was clipped by 3 bases and J by 5 bases; unmatched bases: 9. CDR1 is MDHEN and CDR2 is SYDVKM in the germline V gene. Survey-level TCR beta sequencing used the immunoSEQ assay. Method: immunoSEQ multiplex PCR; TCRdb's copy keeps in-frame clones and lacks some. The sample lists some 48,000 clones, more than 85% seen once, with over 8.5% in the top ten. This chain joins TRBV28 and TRBJ2-7; 8 positions match TRBD2. The sample comprised PBMCs. The TCR originated in a middle-aged man with rheumatoid arthritis. DNA of the CDR3: TGTGCCAGCAGTTTGAATACGGGAGGGTTCCACGAGCAGTACTTC. Its translation: CASSLNTGGFHEQYF.